The clone carrying this T cell receptor (beta chain) has more than one count but fewer than ten. This sample was taken from a study of blood T cell repertoires in COVID-19. Looking at the study overall: Whether acute or convalescent, the COVID-19 samples came from the United States, Italy and Spain. The analysed material was cDNA or gDNA that came from T cells, B-cell-depleted T cells, or PBMCs.

As originally analysed: How many nucleated cells were present was estimated from reference gene primer amplification. The protocol was immunoSEQ multiplex PCR, while the TCRdb copy is restricted to in-frame clones and leaves out a portion. That table gives V, J and clone size, and the DNA gave D and trimming. The sample lists 34,000 or so clones; about nine tenths were seen once. The V gene end was trimmed by 4 bases and the J gene end by 3 bases; junction bases not matched to a gene: 4. CDR3 length equals 14 residues. In germline, CDR1 is SGHNT, CDR2 YYREEE (reference sequence). This TCR derives from a man in his fifties or sixties with active or convalescent COVID-19. The chain links TRBV5-4 to TRBJ2-7, with TRBD1 matching over 10 bases. The sample was peripheral blood. The CDR3 reads CASSTRTGGYEQYF. CDR3 DNA: TGTGCCAGCAGCACGAGGACAGGGGGCTACGAGCAGTACTTC. The full variable domain, in which reference TRBV5-4 and TRBJ2-7 provide the parts outside the CDR3, is ETGVTQSPTHLIKTRGQQVTLRCSSQSGHNTVSWYQQALGQGPQFIFQYYREEENGRGNFPPRFSGLQFPNYSSELNVNALELDDSALYLCASSTRTGGYEQYFGPGTRLTVT.